These 19 T cell receptor beta chains share one sample of origin, sequenced in a study of shared clonotypes between healthy human individuals. Repertoires were generated with immunoSEQ multiplex PCR, while TCRdb's copy carries only in-frame clones and drops some. In the table there are 550,000 to 800,000 clones, roughly 88% of which are singletons. Sequencing input: memory CD8+ T cells from PBMCs. Subset noted: CD45RO+ cells pooled with CCR7-negative TemRA cells. Receptor source: a man aged 18-30 years in good health. Some clones in this sample may be carry-over from other donors' samples.

The rearrangement uses TRBV5-5 and TRBJ1-1; D gene ambiguous. The V gene's germline CDR1 is SGHKS and CDR2 YYEKEE (reference sequence). Trimming shortened V by 0 bases and J by 10 bases, and 7 bases separated the two germline ends. CDR3 length: 11 residues. The CDR3 protein is CASSLGVGAFF. The CDR3 DNA reads TGTGCCAGCAGCTTGGGGGTAGGAGCTTTCTTT.

The gene calls are TRBV10-2 and TRBJ2-7; perhaps D is TRBD1 or TRBD2 (5 bases each). This CDR3 is 13 amino acids long. Germline V lookup: CDR1 WSHSY, CDR2 SAAADI. V was cut by 11 bases and J by 0 bases, with 14 bases left in between. The DNA of the CDR3 is TGCGCCGGTGCCGGGACCGACTCCTACGAGCAGTACTTC. This encodes CAGAGTDSYEQYF.

J is TRBJ2-1 and V is TRBV10-3, with TRBD2 matching 9 bases. Looked up from germline, CDR1 is ENHRY and CDR2 is SYGVKD. CDR3 length: 16 amino acids. Losses at the gene ends were 10 bases for V and 2 bases for J; bases not matched to a gene: 12. CDR3 DNA sequence: TGTGCCAGCTCGGAGCGGGAGGTCTCTCCCTACAATGAGCAGTTCTTC. Translated: CASSEREVSPYNEQFF.

This chain joins TRBV11-2 and TRBJ2-3; TRBD2 matches at 8 bases. The V and J ends lost 2 bases and 1 base, in that order; junction bases with no gene match: 5. CDR1 is SGHAT, CDR2 FQNNGV, per germline. The CDR3 consists of 16 residues. CDR3 loop: CASSLIPTSGTDTQYF. For the CDR3, the DNA is TGTGCCAGCAGCTTAATTCCGACTAGCGGCACAGATACGCAGTATTTT.

This chain's CDR3 is CASRIGTSGSPSEQYF. As DNA, the CDR3 is TGTGCCAGCAGAATCGGGACTAGCGGGAGCCCCTCCGAGCAGTACTTC. The chain employs TRBV11-2 and TRBJ2-7, with 14 nucleotides matching TRBD2. Germline V gene data show CDR1 as SGHAT and CDR2 as FQNNGV. J was trimmed by 6 bases and V by 6 bases; bases with no gene match: 10. CDR3 size: 16 residues.

The V call is TRBV4-1, the J call TRBJ1-1; 8 bases agree with TRBD1. The CDR3 runs to 16 residues. After removal of 4 bases from V and 5 bases from J, the junction contained 12 bases not matched to a gene. Germline V CDR1 and CDR2: MGHRA, YSYEKL. The CDR3 here is CASSLLAGGVGTEAFF. The DNA of the CDR3 is TGCGCCAGCAGCCTGCTTGCAGGGGGCGTGGGGACTGAAGCTTTCTTT.

This chain connects TRBV9 to TRBJ2-1; TRBD2 agrees at 11 bases. This CDR3 has 16 amino acids. Germline-derived CDR1 and CDR2 are SGDLS and YYNGEE. Trimming cost V 2 bases and J 8 bases; bases outside gene matches: 9. The DNA of the CDR3 is TGTGCCAGCAGCGTTATAGCGGGAGGGCCCTGGGATGAGCAGTTCTTC. Its protein is CASSVIAGGPWDEQFF.

The chain has TRBV11-2 and TRBJ2-7; 10 bases agree with TRBD2. The germline CDR1 and CDR2 sequences are SGHAT and FQNNGV. With 4 bases clipped from V and 0 bases from J, the junction kept 15 bases outside the gene matches. There are 19 residues in the CDR3. For the CDR3, the DNA is TGTGCCAGCAGCTGGCTGCTAGCGGGAGTAAGAGAGGGCTCCTACGAGCAGTACTTC. It is translated as CASSWLLAGVREGSYEQYF.

V and J are TRBV9 and TRBJ2-5; 12 nucleotides match TRBD2. V was clipped by 3 bases and J by 5 bases; unmatched bases: 8. CDR3 size: 16 residues. Germline V gene sequence: CDR1 SGDLS, CDR2 YYNGEE. CDR3 sequence reads: CASSAASGRAGETQYF. The CDR3 DNA follows: TGTGCCAGCAGCGCTGCTAGCGGGAGGGCCGGGGAGACCCAGTACTTC.

The chain uses TRBV6-5 and TRBJ2-2; D not certain. The V and J ends lost 0 bases and 7 bases respectively, with 9 bases between them. This CDR3 comprises 14 residues. Germline loops: CDR1 MNHEY, CDR2 SVGAGI. CDR3 in amino acids: CASSYSTAIGELFF. In DNA, the CDR3 is TGTGCCAGCAGTTACTCGACTGCTATCGGGGAGCTGTTTTTT.

The chain recombines TRBV28 with TRBJ2-3; the match to TRBD1 covers 11 bases. The germline CDR1 and CDR2 sequences are MDHEN and SYDVKM. Trimming at V came to 2 bases and at J to 4 bases, leaving 14 bases not matched to a gene. This CDR3 comprises 19 residues. CDR3 amino acids: CASSLRTGGPLFASDTQYF. The CDR3 nucleotides read TGTGCCAGCAGTTTAAGGACAGGGGGCCCGTTATTTGCGTCAGATACGCAGTATTTT. Complete variable domain (other parts from reference TRBV28 and TRBJ2-3): DVKVTQSSRYLVKRTGEKVFLECVQDMDHENMFWYRQDPGLGLRLIYFSYDVKMKEKGDIPEGYSVSREKKERFSLILESASTNQTSMYLCASSLRTGGPLFASDTQYFGPGTRLTVL.

This clone has a single count. This chain connects TRBV28 to TRBJ1-1, with D uncertain. V was clipped by 6 bases and J by 5 bases, with 13 bases between them. The CDR3 runs 13 residues. Germline loops: CDR1 MDHEN, CDR2 SYDVKM. DNA for the CDR3: TGTGCCAGCAGACAGACCGGAGGTACTGAAGCTTTCTTT. Translating it yields CASRQTGGTEAFF.

This chain uses TRBV29-1 with TRBJ1-1, with unresolved D. CDR3 length: 14 residues. Per germline, CDR1 SQVTM and CDR2 ANQGSEA. V lost 4 bases to trimming and J lost 4 bases, with 16 bases between them. The CDR3 reads CSVVERIRGTEAFF. The DNA of the CDR3 is TGCAGCGTTGTAGAACGGATTCGAGGCACTGAAGCTTTCTTT. Full variable domain (outside the CDR3, taken from reference TRBV29-1 and TRBJ1-1): SAVISQKPSRDICQRGTSLTIQCQVDSQVTMMFWYRQQPGQSLTLIATANQGSEATYESGFVIDKFPISRPNLTFSTLTVSNMSPEDSSIYLCSVVERIRGTEAFFGQGTRLTVV.

This chain links TRBV28 with TRBJ2-7; the D gene could be TRBD1 or TRBD2 (6 bases each). This CDR3 region has 17 residues. V was shortened by 7 bases and J by 1 base, with 23 bases between the two germline ends. Germline values: CDR1 MDHEN, CDR2 SYDVKM. CDR3 sequence: CASTTSGGQVISYEQYF. The CDR3 DNA reads TGTGCCAGCACCACAAGTGGGGGGCAAGTTATTTCCTACGAGCAGTACTTC.

The V call is TRBV27, the J call TRBJ1-1, with 7 nucleotides matching TRBD1. Trimming took 9 bases from V and 2 from J; bases not matched to a gene: 15. The CDR3 spans 16 residues. Germline CDR1 and CDR2: MNHEY and SMNVEV (reference sequence). CDR3 DNA: TGTGCCAGTAGGGACAGCGAACTCCTAAAAAACACTGAAGCTTTCTTT. Translation: CASRDSELLKNTEAFF.

This chain uses TRBV7-3 with TRBJ2-1; TRBD2 matches at 10 bases. This CDR3 contains 16 residues. With 5 bases clipped from V and 4 bases from J, the junction kept 8 bases outside the gene matches. CDR1 is SGHTA, CDR2 FQGTGA, per germline. CDR3 residues: CASSPMWTSGYNEQFF. The CDR3 nucleotides read TGTGCCAGCAGCCCAATGTGGACTAGCGGTTACAATGAGCAGTTCTTC.

CDR3 bases: TGTGCCAGCAGGACCCTAGCGGGAGGGCCGCCCGAGCAGTACTTC. Translation: CASRTLAGGPPEQYF. V is TRBV6-5 and J is TRBJ2-7; 12 bases align to TRBD2. This CDR3 contains 15 residues. V shed 6 bases and J 6 bases; nucleotides not matched to a gene: 9. The V gene's germline CDR1 is MNHEY and CDR2 SVGAGI.

The chain recombines TRBV21-1 with TRBJ2-7; TRBD1, the table's D call, lacks a check against the DNA. TRBV21-1 has pseudogene status. The CDR3 is 14 residues long. The DNA of the CDR3 is TGTGCCAGCAGCAAACCGACAGGGGGCTACGAGCAGTACTTC. It yields the protein CASSKPTGGYEQYF.

CDR3 nucleotide sequence: TGTGCCAGCTACGCCGGGGAGACCCAGTACTTC. Amino acids: CASYAGETQYF. The chain employs TRBV27 and TRBJ2-5; the D is unclear. Between the trimmed V and J ends, which lost 8 bases and 5 bases, there was a span of 9 bases. The length of the CDR3 is 11 residues. CDR1 and CDR2 (germline): MNHEY, SMNVEV (reference sequence).